Below, one T cell receptor (beta chain) is given with its context. This receptor's antigen is unknown. Base quality data are lacking; no much larger clone is found one base away. The junction carries 18 bases between V and J, which are trimmed by 7 bases and 3 bases respectively. The germline V gene (reference sequence) gives CDR1 as LNHDA and CDR2 as SQIVND. The CDR3 spans 15 residues, from the cysteine through the phenylalanine. The kept DNA is CDR3 alone, 45 bases in frame from the first base. The sample originates from a study of blood T cell repertoires in COVID-19 (dated by TCRdb to the early 2020s). A note on the overall study: Samples covering the acute and convalescent phases of COVID-19 were provided by collaborators in the United States, Italy and Spain. The material from the prospective study consisted of cDNA or gDNA derived from T cells, B-cell-depleted T cells, or PBMCs. The dataset comprised deeply sampled blood TCRbeta repertoires from subjects exposed to, actively infected with, or recovered from COVID-19. A freely available public database, intended as a resource for researchers studying the immune response to SARS-CoV-2, is where the repertoires were released. Samples were obtained from the ongoing ImmuneRACE study (first 160 participants) and from roughly 1,300 subjects provided by 6 global collaborators. Sample metadata almost always included a de-identified subject ID, COVID-19 status, age in years and sex. HLA class I and class II types, where available, came from metadata supplied by the sample provider rather than from assay-based typing.

The research as a whole found: Clinical and demographic metadata were provided uncurated, with the amount varying by source and participant.

TCRbeta CDR3 regions were amplified from genomic DNA by means of the immunoSEQ Assay, a bias-controlled multiplex PCR. For the original study's pipeline: Nucleated cell counts per sample were estimated from amplification of reference gene primers within the assay. To quantify the absolute abundance of each unique TCRbeta CDR3 rearrangement, sequence reads were collapsed and filtered. Productive Simpson clonality was computed per sample as the square root of Simpson's diversity index over productive rearrangements. The source is immuneACCESS, and TCRdb retained only in-frame sequences with V and J called. Part of the clones is not carried over; for the studies checked, unresolved V genes explain less than half of this, and the remainder is unexplained. V and J calls and clone size come straight from that table; D and trimming were deduced from the DNA. This sample lists fewer than 400,000 clones; 85% were detected once. Roughly 3.4% of the sample rests with the top ten.

Whole blood was collected in K2EDTA tubes by collaborating institutions according to the institutions' own protocols. For TCRbeta analysis, collaborator samples were shipped as frozen whole blood, as isolated PBMCs, or as DNA extracted from either sample type. Sequenced material: peripheral blood. The chain is assembled from TRBV19 and TRBJ1-2; a tentative D match to TRBD1 spans 6 bases. The clonotype originates from a woman in her late teens or twenties with acute or convalescent COVID-19. The DNA reads TGTGCCAGTATAGGATCAGACAGGCCACACTATGGCTACACCTTC. Translation gives CASIGSDRPHYGYTF.